Included here is one TCR beta chain sequence, with context. It lacks a known antigen. Qualities for individual bases were not recorded, and no much larger clone is one base off. From the germline V gene, CDR1 is SGDLS and CDR2 is YYNGEE. Deletion took 0 bases off V and 3 bases off J, with a span of 10 bases between the germline ends. The CDR3 numbers 14 residues from cysteine through phenylalanine. Just CDR3 DNA is preserved here, 42 bases in frame from base 1. Library generation was performed with 5' RACE. Sequencer: Illumina HiSeq 2500. A second PCR of about 7 to 12 cycles was performed with a sample-barcoded 5' primer and a J-beta primer mix. Each TCR beta cDNA molecule received a unique molecular identifier from a template-switch 5' adaptor carrying 12 random nucleotides. At least 3 million CDR3-containing paired-end reads were obtained from each sample. First-strand cDNA was synthesized from all RNA with the Mint cDNA synthesis kit, primed by a TRBC-specific oligonucleotide. Following uracil-DNA glycosylase treatment, all cDNA underwent a first 18-cycle PCR with the universal primers M1SS and BC2_uni_R. As for the original processing: For normalization, 1 million high-quality reads, each with a distinct molecular identifier, were randomly selected from each sample. Reads with shared molecular identifiers were discarded instead of being binned into consensus sequences. MiTCR, set to a Q25 quality threshold and the strictest error-elimination algorithm, was used for CDR3 identification, clonotype clustering and error correction. A nonparametric unseen species model using Euler transformation provided a lower-bound estimate of total TCR beta diversity. TCRdb trimmed public reads at Q25 via fastp, called clones via MiXCR and kept in-frame beta chains. Each CDR3 protein appears once, grouped with its most common genes and DNA. The V and J calls follow TCRdb's processing rather than the paper's. For this sample the table gives 1.5 million to 2 million distinct CDR3 sequences, of which around 36% were detected only once. The top ten clones comprise 11% of the sample.

This record belongs to a study of blood T cells in healthy people across ages (dated by TCRdb to about 2015). Regarding the study in general: Template switching captured roughly one uniquely barcoded TCR beta cDNA molecule per two T cells in model experiments. Using deep sequencing normalized with unique cDNA molecular identifiers, the study measured how TCR beta repertoire diversity changes with age. The donors were divided into four age groups: young (average around 17 years), middle-aged (about 40), aged (approximately 62) and long-lived (about 80). To avoid experimental bias, donors of different ages were spread randomly across the sequencing lanes. Using the same blood draw, the study looked at two additional independent replicas of 1 million unique cDNA reads for two donors, one aged 18 to 29 and the other aged 80 or older. The full study reports these points: Estimates of total diversity from one million sequenced T cells were regarded as lower bounds and underestimates. Compared with the aged group, the long-lived group had more naive CD4+ T cells, fewer expanded clones and increased TCR diversity, a pattern suggesting age selection. As age increased, observed TCR beta diversity per million T cells dropped in a roughly linear way, and a significant reduction was already evident by age 40. The CMV infection status of donors was not known, potentially confounding age-related changes in expanded clonotypes. Conclusive comparison of naive and antigen-experienced compartments was prevented by the profiling of bulk unsorted PBMCs. A strong correlation was found between observed TCR beta diversity and the percentage of naive T cells measured by flow cytometry.

Systemically healthy Caucasian individuals from Russia, over 30 in total and aged about 6 to 100 years, were included as donors. Each donor gave approximately 9.3 milliliters of peripheral blood, collected into EDTA-treated Vacutainer tubes. Ficoll-Paque density-gradient centrifugation was used to isolate PBMCs, with at least 6.5 million per sample. Total RNA, at least 6 micrograms per sample, was extracted from PBMCs with Trizol reagent. The percentages of naive CD45RAhigh/CD27high T cells were determined by flow cytometry on a PBMC aliquot from every donor. The sequence was collected from a woman aged 30 to 39 in good health. This sequence uses TRBV9 and TRBJ2-7; perhaps TRBD1 is the D gene, with 5 bases matching. The specimen sequenced was blood. The DNA reads TGTGCCAGCAGCGTAGGCAGGGCGGACTACGAGCAGTACTTC. Its product reads: CASSVGRADYEQYF.